The following is a T cell receptor beta chain sequence with its context. Its antigen remains unknown. This sample stems from a study of cytomegalovirus exposure and HLA in healthy donors. The study, taken as a whole, reports: A later analysis showed HLA-associated TCR beta chains outstripping equally common others in clonal expansion. TCR sequences were mostly rare, though some public TCRs occurred in many donors. In vitro, three CMV-associated chains proved specific for CMV antigens. When the data were analyzed later, several of the most significant clusters appeared to be linked to common viral pathogens.

PCR was performed using 60 Vbeta and 13 Jbeta primers. Sequenced by immunoSEQ multiplex PCR; TCRdb stores in-frame clones only, minus some. Counted here are roughly 120,000 clones, roughly 80% occurring once; the ten biggest clones make up roughly 5%. Germline V CDR1 and CDR2: LNHDA, SQIVND (reference sequence). V lost 7 bases and J lost 6; bases outside the gene matches: 12. The CDR3 is 15 amino acids. Input material: PBMCs. The rearrangement uses TRBV19 and TRBJ1-5, with TRBD1 identical over 7 bases. This TCR came from a middle-aged man in good health and CMV-seropositive. The CDR3 loop reads CASTPDRIGVQPQHF. The CDR3 region has the DNA TGTGCCAGTACCCCGGACAGGATCGGTGTTCAGCCCCAGCATTTT.